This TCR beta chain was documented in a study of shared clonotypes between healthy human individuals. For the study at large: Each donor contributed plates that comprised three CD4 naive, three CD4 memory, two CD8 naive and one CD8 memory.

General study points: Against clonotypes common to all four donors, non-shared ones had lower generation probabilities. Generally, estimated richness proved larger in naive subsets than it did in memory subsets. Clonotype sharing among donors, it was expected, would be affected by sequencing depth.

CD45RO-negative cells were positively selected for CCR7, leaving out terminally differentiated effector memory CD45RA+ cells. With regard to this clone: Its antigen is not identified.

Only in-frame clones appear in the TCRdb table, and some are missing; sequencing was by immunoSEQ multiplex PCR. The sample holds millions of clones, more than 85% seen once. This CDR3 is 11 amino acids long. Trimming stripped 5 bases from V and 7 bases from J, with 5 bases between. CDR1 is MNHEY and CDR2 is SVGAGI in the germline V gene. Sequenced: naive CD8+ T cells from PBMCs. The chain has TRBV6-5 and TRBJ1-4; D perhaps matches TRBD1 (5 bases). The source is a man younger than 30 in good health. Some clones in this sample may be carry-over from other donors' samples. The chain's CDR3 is CASSGGEKLFF. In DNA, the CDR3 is TGTGCCAGCAGTGGGGGTGAAAAACTGTTTTTT.